This TCR beta chain appears in the sequencing data of a study of identical twins' blood T cells. Overall study findings and caveats: Twins shared about as many clonotypes as their cloneset sizes predicted.

Source study methods: Clonotypes per individual ranged from about 85,000 to nearly 550,000. MiXCR was run by TCRdb on the 5' RACE reads, yielding one entry per CDR3 protein. TCRdb's processing, not the authors' own work, is the source of the V and J calls. The sample consists of 300,000 to 450,000 distinct CDR3 sequences, about 28% of them appearing once. This clonotype was detected a few times. Its cognate antigen is unknown. This CDR3 comprises 12 residues. Germline CDR1 is SGHDT and CDR2 is YYEEEE. The germline V and J ends were trimmed by 1 base and 8 bases, with 9 bases remaining between them. Six healthy women, forming three identical twin pairs, donated samples. All three twin pairs grew up together with likely shared infections and vaccines.

V and J are TRBV5-6 and TRBJ1-2, with D unresolved. The sequence was collected from a woman between 18 and 55 years old in good health. The sequencing sample was made of PBMCs. The CDR3 protein is CASSLSREGYTF. The CDR3 bases are TGTGCCAGCAGCTTGTCGAGGGAGGGCTACACCTTC.